A selection of T cell receptor beta chains follows, all from one sample in a study of shared clonotypes between healthy human individuals. Sequencing was performed with immunoSEQ multiplex PCR; in TCRdb, only in-frame clones are kept and a portion is missing. The sample lists about half a million clones, 75% to 85% occurring once. The sequenced sample consisted of PBMCs. These receptors all stem from a woman aged 40 to 55 in good health. Some clones in this sample may be carry-over from other donors' samples. Each CDR3 is given with its conserved first and last residue. D genes are given only for firm matches. Clone size is given for some rows only: seen once, a few or many times, or a class if the clone is expanded.

J gene	V gene	clone size	D gene	CDR3 protein	CDR3 DNA
TRBJ2-7	TRBV5-1	-	-	CASSLVGGFYEQYF	TGCGCCAGCAGCTTGGTGGGGGGATTCTACGAGCAGTACTTC
TRBJ1-1	TRBV5-1	-	TRBD1	CASSSGTGGRNTEAFF	TGCGCCAGCAGCAGTGGGACAGGTGGGAGGAACACTGAAGCTTTCTTT
TRBJ2-7	TRBV13	-	-	CASSPPSEGRRYEQYF	TGTGCCAGCAGCCCTCCCTCAGAGGGGAGGAGGTACGAGCAGTACTTC
TRBJ2-1	TRBV6-1	-	TRBD2	CASSDNSGSYNEQFF	TGTGCCAGCAGTGATAATAGCGGGAGCTACAATGAGCAGTTCTTC
TRBJ2-5	TRBV29-1	once	-	CSVVNTYGETQYF	TGCAGCGTTGTCAATACATACGGGGAGACCCAGTACTTC
TRBJ2-1	TRBV27	once	TRBD2	CASSGGRGRYNEQFF	TGTGCCAGCAGTGGCGGGAGAGGAAGGTACAATGAGCAGTTCTTC
TRBJ1-2	TRBV5-1	-	-	CASSPSLGEGFSEGYTF	TGCGCCAGCAGCCCCTCCCTGGGGGAGGGTTTTTCGGAAGGCTACACCTTC
TRBJ1-1	TRBV29-1	few	TRBD1	CSVEGTGAFKAFF	TGCAGCGTTGAAGGGACAGGGGCGTTTAAGGCTTTCTTT
TRBJ2-1	TRBV4-2	-	-	CASSQDLGSATYNEQFF	TGTGCCAGCAGCCAAGACTTAGGTAGCGCGACCTACAATGAGCAGTTCTTC
TRBJ1-3	TRBV27	few	-	CASSLYHSGNTIYF	TGTGCCAGCAGTTTATACCACTCTGGAAACACCATATATTTT
TRBJ2-7	TRBV6-5	-	TRBD1	CASSSQTGSEQYF	TGTGCCAGCAGTTCCCAGACAGGGAGCGAGCAGTACTTC
TRBJ1-1	TRBV7-3	-	-	CASSLSPGDEAFF	TGTGCCAGCAGCTTAAGCCCTGGGGATGAAGCTTTCTTT
TRBJ1-2	TRBV7-9	-	-	CASSRTDVYTF	TGTGCCAGCAGCCGGACAGATGTCTACACCTTC
TRBJ1-1	TRBV4-1	once	-	CASSQAGKIKSTEAFF	TGCGCCAGCAGCCAAGCAGGGAAAATTAAATCCACTGAAGCTTTCTTT
TRBJ2-1	TRBV6-5	-	TRBD2	CASSISGAYYNEQFF	TGTGCCAGCAGTATAAGCGGGGCCTACTACAATGAGCAGTTCTTC
TRBJ1-1	TRBV27	many	-	CASKEMIRENTEAFF	TGTGCCAGCAAAGAAATGATCAGGGAGAACACTGAAGCTTTCTTT
TRBJ2-5	TRBV27	-	TRBD1	CASSLSGGGETQYF	TGTGCCAGCAGTTTATCAGGGGGCGGAGAGACCCAGTACTTC
TRBJ1-1	TRBV6-5	-	-	CASSATVGTEAFF	TGTGCCAGCAGTGCGACAGTGGGCACTGAAGCTTTCTTT
TRBJ1-6	TRBV9	once	-	CASSVGGLAPSPLHF	TGTGCCAGCAGCGTAGGAGGTTTGGCCCCTTCACCCCTCCACTTT
TRBJ1-1	TRBV7-9	-	-	CASSEDRGNTEAFF	TGTGCCAGCAGCGAAGATAGGGGGAACACTGAAGCTTTCTTT
TRBJ2-5	TRBV11-2	-	-	CASSLRADQETQYF	TGTGCCAGCAGCTTAAGGGCCGATCAAGAGACCCAGTACTTC
TRBJ2-5	TRBV29-1	-	TRBD2	CSSRLAGGPGETQYF	TGCAGCTCTCGACTAGCGGGAGGTCCGGGTGAGACCCAGTACTTC
TRBJ2-6	TRBV28	-	-	CASSKVVAGANVLTF	TGTGCCAGCAGTAAGGTTGTCGCTGGGGCCAACGTCCTGACTTTC
TRBJ2-7	TRBV28	-	-	CASSSLGGGNSYEQYF	TGTGCCAGCAGTAGCCTGGGAGGGGGCAACTCCTACGAGCAGTACTTC
TRBJ2-7	TRBV10-3	-	TRBD1	CAISGTGSSYEQYF	TGTGCCATCAGTGGGACAGGAAGCTCCTACGAGCAGTACTTC
TRBJ1-2	TRBV11-2	-	TRBD1	CASSPIQGDTNYGYTF	TGTGCCAGCAGCCCCATACAGGGGGATACTAACTATGGCTACACCTTC
TRBJ2-3	TRBV5-6	-	TRBD1	CASSLRDRVLDTQYF	TGTGCCAGCAGCCTCCGGGACAGGGTTTTGGATACGCAGTATTTT
TRBJ2-3	TRBV5-8	-	-	CASSLGQATDTQYF	TGTGCCAGCAGCTTGGGACAGGCTACAGATACGCAGTATTTT
TRBJ2-5	TRBV7-2	-	-	CASSLKWQQETQYF	TGTGCCAGCAGCTTAAAATGGCAGCAAGAGACCCAGTACTTC
TRBJ2-1	TRBV30	-	-	CAWSPLYNEQFF	TGTGCCTGGAGTCCTCTATACAATGAGCAGTTCTTC
TRBJ2-3	TRBV4-3	-	-	CASSQQSGEVDTQYF	TGCGCCAGCAGCCAACAAAGTGGGGAGGTAGATACGCAGTATTTT
TRBJ2-7	TRBV2	-	-	CASSVSGYEQYF	TGTGCCAGCAGTGTAAGCGGCTACGAGCAGTACTTC
TRBJ2-1	TRBV19	-	TRBD2	CASSIGTSGNEQFF	TGTGCCAGTAGTATTGGGACTAGCGGCAATGAGCAGTTCTTC
TRBJ2-7	TRBV4-2	-	-	CASSQEPPGEPGYEQYF	TGTGCCAGCAGCCAAGAACCTCCGGGGGAGCCGGGCTACGAGCAGTACTTC
TRBJ2-1	TRBV6-6	-	-	CASSQTRDNEQFF	TGTGCCAGCAGTCAGACTAGAGACAATGAGCAGTTCTTC
TRBJ2-1	TRBV9	once	-	CASSVGGRDGYNEQFF	TGTGCCAGCAGCGTAGGCGGCCGGGACGGGTACAATGAGCAGTTCTTC
TRBJ2-3	TRBV27	-	TRBD2	CASSLGGGPYTQYF	TGTGCCAGCAGTTTAGGGGGGGGACCCTATACGCAGTATTTT
TRBJ1-3	TRBV6-6	-	TRBD1	CASSYPGQGSGNTIYF	TGTGCCAGCAGTTACCCGGGACAGGGCTCTGGAAACACCATATATTTT
TRBJ2-1	TRBV7-9	-	TRBD1	CASSRTGYGEQFF	TGTGCCAGCAGCCGGACAGGGTACGGTGAGCAGTTCTTC
TRBJ1-1	TRBV18	-	-	CASSPGAGPLNTEAFF	TGTGCCAGCTCCCCGGGGGCAGGGCCATTGAACACTGAAGCTTTCTTT
TRBJ1-4	TRBV29-1	once	-	CSVGAGTGEKLFF	TGCAGCGTTGGGGCGGGGACTGGTGAAAAACTGTTTTTT
TRBJ2-7	TRBV15	-	TRBD2	CATSRGGTSSSYEQYF	TGTGCCACCAGCAGAGGTGGGACTAGCAGCTCCTACGAGCAGTACTTC
TRBJ2-7	TRBV15	-	-	CATSRGYEQYF	TGTGCCACCAGCAGAGGGTACGAGCAGTACTTC
TRBJ2-7	TRBV18	-	TRBD1	CASSPGQRNEQYF	TGTGCCAGCTCACCGGGACAGAGGAACGAGCAGTACTTC
TRBJ2-7	TRBV19	few	-	CASSIGVGVYEQYF	TGTGCCAGTAGTATAGGCGTTGGGGTCTACGAGCAGTACTTC
TRBJ2-1	TRBV6-5	-	TRBD1	CASRVAGGSYNEQFF	TGTGCCAGCAGGGTTGCAGGGGGCTCCTACAATGAGCAGTTCTTC
TRBJ2-3	TRBV7-7	-	TRBD1	CASSLGTGGWGADTQYF	TGTGCCAGCAGCTTAGGGACAGGGGGCTGGGGTGCAGATACGCAGTATTTT
TRBJ2-3	TRBV11-2	-	-	CASTHPWWGARTDTQYF	TGTGCCAGCACCCACCCATGGTGGGGGGCTAGAACAGATACGCAGTATTTT
TRBJ2-7	TRBV6-7	-	-	CASSYGGTPIVMKYF	TGTGCCAGCAGTTACGGGGGGACCCCAATCGTCATGAAGTACTTC
TRBJ2-7	TRBV28	once	-	CASRPLPKTYEQYF	TGTGCCAGCAGACCGTTACCCAAGACTTACGAGCAGTACTTC
TRBJ2-6	TRBV29-1	few	-	CSVEDHSGANVLTF	TGCAGCGTTGAAGACCATTCTGGGGCCAACGTCCTGACTTTC
TRBJ2-1	TRBV11-2	-	TRBD1	CASSLSAGGQGAYNEQFF	TGTGCCAGCAGCTTAAGTGCTGGGGGACAGGGGGCTTACAATGAGCAGTTCTTC
TRBJ2-2	TRBV27	-	-	CASSLLVTGELFF	TGTGCCAGCAGTTTATTAGTCACCGGGGAGCTGTTTTTT
TRBJ2-7	TRBV4-2	-	-	CASSQEVEDSSYEQYF	TGTGCCAGCAGCCAAGAAGTCGAGGACAGCTCCTACGAGCAGTACTTC